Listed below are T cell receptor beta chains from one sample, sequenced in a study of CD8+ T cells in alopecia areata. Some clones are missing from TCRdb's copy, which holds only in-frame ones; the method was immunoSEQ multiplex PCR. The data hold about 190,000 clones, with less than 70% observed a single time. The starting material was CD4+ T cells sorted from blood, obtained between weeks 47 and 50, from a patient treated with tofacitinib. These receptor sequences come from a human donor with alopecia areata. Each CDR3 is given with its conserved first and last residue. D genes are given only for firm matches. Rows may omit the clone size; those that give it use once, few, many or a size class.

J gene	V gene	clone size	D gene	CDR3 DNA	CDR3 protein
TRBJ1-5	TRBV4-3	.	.	TGCGCCAGCAGCCAAGAGGTGGTACAGGGAAGCCAGCCCCAGCATTTT	CASSQEVVQGSQPQHF
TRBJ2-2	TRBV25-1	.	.	TGTGCCAGCAGTGATGAGCTATCCTTCACCGGGGAGCTGTTTTTT	CASSDELSFTGELFF
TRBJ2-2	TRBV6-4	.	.	TGTGCCAGCAGTGTAAAACAGAACACCGGGGAGCTGTTTTTT	CASSVKQNTGELFF
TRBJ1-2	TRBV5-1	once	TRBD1	TGCGCCAGCTCGACAGGGGAATCAGGCTATGGCTACACCTTC	CASSTGESGYGYTF
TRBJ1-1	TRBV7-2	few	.	TGTGCCAGCAGCCGACCGGGCCAAAGAACTGAAGCTTTCTTT	CASSRPGQRTEAFF
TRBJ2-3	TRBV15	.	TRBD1	TGTGCCACCAGCAGGGACAGGGGGCGAGGGGTCACAGATACGCAGTATTTT	CATSRDRGRGVTDTQYF
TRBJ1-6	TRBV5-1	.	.	TGCGCCAGCAGCTTTATTAGTGTGGAAAATAATTCACCCCTCCACTTT	CASSFISVENNSPLHF
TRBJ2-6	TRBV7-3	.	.	TGTGCCAGCAGCTTAACGTTAGGGCCTGGGGCCAACGTCCTGACTTTC	CASSLTLGPGANVLTF
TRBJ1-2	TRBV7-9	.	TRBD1	TGTGCCAGCAGCTTAGCCCAGGGACAGGGCGCCTACACCTTC	CASSLAQGQGAYTF
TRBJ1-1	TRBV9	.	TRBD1	TGTGCCAGCAGCCCAATGACAGGGGGCAGGATAAACACTGAAGCTTTCTTT	CASSPMTGGRINTEAFF
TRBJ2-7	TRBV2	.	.	TGTGCCAGCAGTGAAACTCAAAGCGGATCCTACGAGCAGTACTTC	CASSETQSGSYEQYF
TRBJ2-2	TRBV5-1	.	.	TGCGCCAGCAGCTTGGAGTCGAACACCGGGGAGCTGTTTTTT	CASSLESNTGELFF
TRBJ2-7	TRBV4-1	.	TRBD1	TGCGCCAGCAGCCCCATGGCCGGGACAGGGTTCGCCTACGAGCAGTACTTC	CASSPMAGTGFAYEQYF
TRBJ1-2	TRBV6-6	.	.	TGTGCCAGCAGTCGTTGGGGCCATGGCTACACCTTC	CASSRWGHGYTF
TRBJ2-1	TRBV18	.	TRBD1	TGTGCCAGCTCAGGGGCAGGGGGCTACAATGAGCAGTTCTTC	CASSGAGGYNEQFF
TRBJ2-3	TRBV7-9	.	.	TGTGCCAGCACCTTAAATGGGGGCGGGGCAGATACGCAGTATTTT	CASTLNGGGADTQYF
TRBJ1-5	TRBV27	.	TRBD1	TGTGCCAGCAGTTTAACCGGACAGGGAAGCAATCAGCCCCAGCATTTT	CASSLTGQGSNQPQHF
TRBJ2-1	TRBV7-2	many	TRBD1	TGTGCCGGGGGGACAGGTGATCTACATGAGCAGTTCTTC	CAGGTGDLHEQFF
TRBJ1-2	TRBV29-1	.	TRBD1	TGCAGCGGGGGACAGGGGGAGCACAGCTACACCTTC	CSGGQGEHSYTF
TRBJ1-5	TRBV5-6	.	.	TGTGCCAGCAGCCAAACAGGGTATCAGCCCCAGCATTTT	CASSQTGYQPQHF
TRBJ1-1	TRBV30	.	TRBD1	TGTGCCTGGAGTCCGGGACAGTTCGAAGCTTTCTTT	CAWSPGQFEAFF
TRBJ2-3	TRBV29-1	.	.	TGCAGCGGCCGCGGCATTACCACAGATACGCAGTATTTT	CSGRGITTDTQYF
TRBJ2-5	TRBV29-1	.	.	TGCAGCGTTTCTGGGGCCCTCCAAGAGACCCAGTACTTC	CSVSGALQETQYF
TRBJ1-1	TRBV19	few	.	TGTGCCAGTAGTATGAAGAGCAGTGGCACTGAAGCTTTCTTT	CASSMKSSGTEAFF
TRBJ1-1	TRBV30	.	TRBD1	TGTGCCTGGAGTCCCGGGACAGGAGGGCCTTTCTTT	CAWSPGTGGPFF
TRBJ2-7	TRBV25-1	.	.	TGTGCCAGCAGTGAACAGGGGCTTTCCTACGAGCAGTACTTC	CASSEQGLSYEQYF
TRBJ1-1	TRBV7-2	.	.	TGTGCCAGCAGCTTAGGAGGTCACACTGAAGCTTTCTTT	CASSLGGHTEAFF
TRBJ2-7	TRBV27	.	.	TGTGCCAGCAGTCGCAGACGGTCTGATTACGAGCAGTACTTC	CASSRRRSDYEQYF
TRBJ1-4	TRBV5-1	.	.	TGCGCCAGCAGCTCTTCGACGCTCCGGGACGAAAAACTGTTTTTT	CASSSSTLRDEKLFF
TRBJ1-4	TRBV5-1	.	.	TGCGCCAGCAGCTTGGAGGCAACTAATGAAAAACTGTTTTTT	CASSLEATNEKLFF
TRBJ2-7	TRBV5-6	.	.	TGTGCCAGCAGCTTGCGGGGTTTCAACGAGCAGTACTTC	CASSLRGFNEQYF
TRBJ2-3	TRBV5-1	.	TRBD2	TGCGCCAGCAGCTCTAGCGGGGGCACAGATACGCAGTATTTT	CASSSSGGTDTQYF
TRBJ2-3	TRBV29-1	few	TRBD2	TGCAGCGTTGAAAGGCGACTAGCGGGTAACACAGATACGCAGTATTTT	CSVERRLAGNTDTQYF
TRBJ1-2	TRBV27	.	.	TGTGCCAGCAGTTTAGTCTCCACGCCGGGGTATGGCTACACCTTC	CASSLVSTPGYGYTF
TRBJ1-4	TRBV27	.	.	TGTGCCAGCAGTTCCGCCGGGACCAAATACGAAAAACTGTTTTTT	CASSSAGTKYEKLFF
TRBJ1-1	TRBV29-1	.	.	TGCAGCGTTGAAGATACCCCGGTAAACACTGAAGCTTTCTTT	CSVEDTPVNTEAFF
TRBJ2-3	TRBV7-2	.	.	TGTGCCAGCAGCATAAGAGGGGACAGCACAGATACGCAGTATTTT	CASSIRGDSTDTQYF
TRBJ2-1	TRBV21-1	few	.	TGTGCCAGCAGCGGCCGGGACTATCGGTTCTTC	CASSGRDYRFF
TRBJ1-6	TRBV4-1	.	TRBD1	TGCGCCAGCAGCCCAGGACAGGGGGGCCCTAATTCACCCCTCCACTTT	CASSPGQGGPNSPLHF
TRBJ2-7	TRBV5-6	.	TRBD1	TGTGCCAGCAGCGTACCGGGACAGGGCTCCTACGAGCAGTACTTC	CASSVPGQGSYEQYF
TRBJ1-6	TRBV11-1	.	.	TGTGCCAGCAGCCACGCCGCTGGTCGGGGGGATTCACCCCTCCACTTT	CASSHAAGRGDSPLHF
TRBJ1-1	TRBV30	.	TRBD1	TGTGCCTGGAGAGGACAGGGGAACACTGAAGCTTTCTTT	CAWRGQGNTEAFF